This T cell receptor (beta chain) originates from a study of T cell changes during pregnancy in multiple sclerosis (dated by TCRdb to between 2018 and 2021). Background for the entire study: The study examined how the T cell repertoire changed over the course of pregnancy in women with multiple sclerosis.

The library was prepared using the immunoSEQ multiplex PCR assay. TCRdb limited this immuneACCESS table to in-frame rearrangements with V and J called. A share of clones is missing; checked studies link under half to unresolved V genes, and the rest is unexplained. The sample table records about 68,000 clones; about 90% of these occur just once. The ten top clones hold 0.86% of the sample. The CDR3 holds 16 amino acids from the cysteine to the phenylalanine. Only the CDR3 DNA is retained, 48 bases long and in frame from the first base. Relative to germline, V is missing 0 bases and J is missing 7 bases, with 5 bases of the junction outside any gene match. From the germline V gene, CDR1 is MNHEY and CDR2 is SVGAGI. Concerning this clone: This clone's antigen is unknown. The sample holds no much larger clone one base away, and base qualities are not on file.

Recombination joined TRBV6-5 with TRBJ1-4; 10 central bases correspond to TRBD1. The sequencing used peripheral blood, collected in the second trimester of pregnancy. The sequence was obtained from a female donor with multiple sclerosis, enrolled in a pregnancy study. The bases are TGTGCCAGCAGTTACTCGGGACAGGGGCTTGGTGAAAAACTGTTTTTT. It is translated as CASSYSGQGLGEKLFF.